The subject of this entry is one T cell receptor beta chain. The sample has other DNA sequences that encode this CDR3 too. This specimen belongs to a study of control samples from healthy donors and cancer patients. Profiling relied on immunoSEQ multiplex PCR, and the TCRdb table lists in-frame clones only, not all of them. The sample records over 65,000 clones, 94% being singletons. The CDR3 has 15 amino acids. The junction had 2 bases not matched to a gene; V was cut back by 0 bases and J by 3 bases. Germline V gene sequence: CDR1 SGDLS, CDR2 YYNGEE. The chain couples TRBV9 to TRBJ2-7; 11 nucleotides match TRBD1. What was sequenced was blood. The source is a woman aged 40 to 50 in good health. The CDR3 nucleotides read TGTGCCAGCAGCGTAGGCGGGACAGGGGGCTACGAGCAGTACTTC. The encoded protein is CASSVGGTGGYEQYF.